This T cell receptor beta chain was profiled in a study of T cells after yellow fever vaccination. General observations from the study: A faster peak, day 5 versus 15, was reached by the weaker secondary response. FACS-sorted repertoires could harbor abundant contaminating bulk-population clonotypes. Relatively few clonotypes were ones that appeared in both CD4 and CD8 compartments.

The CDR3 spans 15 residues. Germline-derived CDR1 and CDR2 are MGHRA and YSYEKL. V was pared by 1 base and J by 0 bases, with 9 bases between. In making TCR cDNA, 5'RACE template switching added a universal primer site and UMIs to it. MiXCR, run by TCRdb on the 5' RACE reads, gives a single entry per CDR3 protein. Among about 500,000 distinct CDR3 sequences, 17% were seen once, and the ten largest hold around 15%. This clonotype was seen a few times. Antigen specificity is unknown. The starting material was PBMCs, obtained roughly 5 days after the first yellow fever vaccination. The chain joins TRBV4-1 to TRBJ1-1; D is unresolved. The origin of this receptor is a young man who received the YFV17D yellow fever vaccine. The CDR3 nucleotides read TGCGCCAGCAGCCAAGTACAGCTTGTGAACACTGAAGCTTTCTTT. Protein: CASSQVQLVNTEAFF.